These 23 T cell receptor beta chains were sequenced from one sample in a study of neurological immune-mediated disorders. MiXCR, run by TCRdb on the 5' RACE reads, gives a single entry per CDR3 protein. Of approximately 24,000 distinct CDR3 sequences listed, around an eighth were seen once; the top ten hold 16%. The sample comprised PBMCs. These receptors all stem from a woman in her 40s with HTLV-1-associated myelopathy (HAM/TSP).

This clonotype was detected many times. The chain combines TRBV10-3 with TRBJ2-3; the match to TRBD2 covers 10 bases. CDR3 length: 16 residues. V shed 8 bases, J shed 6 bases, and the junction held 14 bases outside the gene matches. CDR1 is ENHRY and CDR2 is SYGVKD in the germline V gene. CDR3 protein: CAIGEGSGGRSDTQYF. Here the CDR3 DNA reads TGTGCCATCGGAGAGGGTAGCGGGGGGCGGTCGGATACGCAGTATTTT.

This clonotype has a count of ten or more. The V call is TRBV3-1, the J call TRBJ1-1, with D possibly matching TRBD1 (6 bases). In germline, CDR1 is LGHDT, CDR2 YNNKEL (reference sequence). V gave up 0 bases and J gave up 6 bases, with 14 bases separating them. The CDR3 extends over 15 amino acids. In DNA, the CDR3 is TGTGCCAGCAGCCAAGATAAACAGGGAAACCCTGAAGCTTTCTTT. Translating gives CASSQDKQGNPEAFF.

This clonotype came up many times. The rearrangement joins TRBV4-1 to TRBJ2-7, with unresolved D. The CDR3 spans 15 residues. Germline V gene data show CDR1 as MGHRA and CDR2 as YSYEKL. V was trimmed by 1 base and J by 0 bases, leaving 10 bases between them. CDR3 loop: CASSQGAASSYEQYF. DNA for the CDR3: TGCGCCAGCAGCCAAGGGGCAGCCTCCTCCTACGAGCAGTACTTC.

This clonotype rates as medium-sized (0.01 to 0.1%). This rearrangement joins TRBV5-1 to TRBJ2-3, with D possibly matching TRBD1 (6 bases). The CDR3 extends over 16 amino acids. The germline gives CDR1 SGHRS, CDR2 YFSETQ. The V and J ends lost 0 bases and 0 bases respectively, with 11 bases between them. CDR3 in amino acids: CASSLAGTSSTDTQYF. The CDR3 nucleotides read TGCGCCAGCAGCTTGGCCGGGACATCCAGCACAGATACGCAGTATTTT. Drawing the rest from reference TRBV5-1 and TRBJ2-3, the complete variable domain is KAGVTQTPRYLIKTRGQQVTLSCSPISGHRSVSWYQQTPGQGLQFLFEYFSETQRNKGNFPGRFSGRQFSNSRSEMNVSTLELGDSALYLCASSLAGTSSTDTQYFGPGTRLTVL.

This clonotype was counted ten times or more. The chain combines TRBV5-1 with TRBJ1-6, with D perhaps matching TRBD1 (5 bases). Trimming cost V 4 bases and J 10 bases, with 21 bases left between them. The CDR3 consists of 16 residues. Germline CDR1 reads SGHRS; CDR2 reads YFSETQ. CDR3 sequence reads: CASSQEVTGLGSPLHF. CDR3 sequence (DNA): TGCGCCAGCAGCCAGGAAGTCACGGGGCTGGGATCACCCCTCCACTTT.

This clonotype has ten or more counts. This chain joins TRBV3-1 and TRBJ2-3; 7 nucleotides agree with TRBD2. CDR3 length equals 15 residues. The trim removed 1 base at V and 0 bases at J, leaving 1 base unmatched. In germline, CDR1 is LGHDT, CDR2 YNNKEL (reference sequence). This chain's CDR3 is CASSQGLASTDTQYF. For the CDR3, the DNA is TGTGCCAGCAGCCAAGGACTAGCCAGCACAGATACGCAGTATTTT.

This clonotype was picked up many times. The J gene is TRBJ2-3, the V gene TRBV15; tentatively, D is TRBD2 (5 bases). The CDR3 consists of 15 residues. Germline V gives CDR1 LNHNV, CDR2 YYDKDF (reference sequence). The V end was cut by 1 base, the J end by 4 bases, with 12 bases between. In DNA, the CDR3 is TGTGCCACCAGCAGAGGGACGGCGGGCGCAGATACGCAGTATTTT. Encoded protein: CATSRGTAGADTQYF.

Ten or more counts support this clonotype. The V call is TRBV20-1, the J call TRBJ2-3; 13 positions agree with TRBD2. The CDR3 has 15 amino acids. CDR1 is DFQATT and CDR2 is SNEGSKA in the germline V gene (reference sequence). V was clipped by 3 bases and J by 5 bases; unmatched bases: 5. Here the CDR3 DNA reads TGCAGTGCTAGCCGGACTAGCGGGGGAATAGATACGCAGTATTTT. Amino acid sequence: CSASRTSGGIDTQYF.

This clonotype was found many times. The rearrangement uses TRBV6-5 and TRBJ2-2; 8 bases agree with TRBD2. The CDR3 consists of 18 residues. Per germline, CDR1 MNHEY and CDR2 SVGAGI. V was pared by 0 bases and J by 1 base, with 7 bases of the junction left unmatched. This CDR3 is CASSYSKWAGGNTGELFF. CDR3 coding DNA: TGTGCCAGCAGTTACTCGAAGTGGGCGGGGGGGAACACCGGGGAGCTGTTTTTT.

This clonotype was seen many times. The V gene is TRBV7-9, the J gene TRBJ2-5, with TRBD2 identical over 10 bases. The CDR3 totals 14 residues. Germline V gives CDR1 SEHNR, CDR2 FQNEAQ (reference sequence). V gave up 1 base and J gave up 14 bases; unmatched junction bases: 10. The CDR3 DNA follows: TGTGCCAGCAGCTTAGGGCCGGGACTAGCGACGCTTTACTTC. This translates into CASSLGPGLATLYF.

This clonotype was seen ten or more times. J is TRBJ2-7 and V is TRBV6-2 or TRBV6-3; D perhaps matches TRBD2 (7 bases). This CDR3 comprises 14 residues. V gave up 2 bases and J gave up 2 bases, with 10 bases separating them. Germline values: CDR1 MNHEY, CDR2 SVGEGT. The CDR3, as DNA: TGTGCCAGCAGTTACGAGGGGGGGCCCTACGAGCAGTACGTC. Translating gives CASSYEGGPYEQYV.

This clonotype was detected ten times or more. V gene TRBV20-1 combines with J gene TRBJ2-5; 9 nucleotides match TRBD2. CDR3 length equals 14 residues. The junction had 8 bases not matched to a gene; V was cut back by 3 bases and J by 6 bases. CDR1 and CDR2 from the germline V gene are DFQATT and SNEGSKA (reference sequence). The CDR3 reads CSASRLAEGKTQYF. The CDR3 DNA follows: TGCAGTGCTAGCAGACTAGCGGAGGGAAAGACCCAGTACTTC.

The rearrangement links TRBV6-1 to TRBJ1-3, with D possibly being TRBD1 (6 bases). Trimming left V 10 bases short and J 4 bases short, with 14 bases between. Per the germline V gene, CDR1 is MNHNS and CDR2 is SASEGT. This CDR3 contains 13 residues. CDR3 bases: TGTGCCACAGATGGGGGGCCCGGAAACACCATATATTTT. It codes for CATDGGPGNTIYF.

This clonotype was counted many times. The CDR3 is CSARKGQGANYGYTF. In DNA form, the CDR3 reads TGCAGTGCTAGAAAGGGACAGGGAGCTAACTATGGCTACACCTTC. This chain uses TRBV20-1 with TRBJ1-2; 9 bases are shared with TRBD1. CDR3 length: 15 residues. Germline V gene sequence: CDR1 DFQATT, CDR2 SNEGSKA (reference sequence). J was trimmed by 0 bases and V by 2 bases; bases with no gene match: 4.

This clonotype was detected ten times or more. This chain uses TRBV6-5 with TRBJ2-7; 9 bases are a match to TRBD1. The V gene end was trimmed by 3 bases and the J gene end by 4 bases; junction bases not matched to a gene: 4. Germline V gene lookup returns CDR1 MNHEY and CDR2 SVGAGI. The length of the CDR3 is 14 residues. CDR3 protein: CASSYGTGIYEQYF. CDR3 coding DNA: TGTGCCAGCAGTTATGGGACAGGGATTTACGAGCAGTACTTC.

This clonotype occurred many times. At one boundary the junction diverges from the germline segment, which might be a read error. The V call is TRBV2, the J call TRBJ2-7; the match to TRBD2 covers 7 bases. The V gene's germline CDR1 is SNHLY and CDR2 FYNNEI. There are 13 residues in the CDR3. The CDR3 coding sequence is TGTGTCAGCAGCGCTAGCGGCTCCTACGAGCAGTACTTC. The encoded protein is CVSSASGSYEQYF.

This clonotype came up many times. The chain recombines TRBV11-2 with TRBJ2-5; no clear D gene. Germline V lookup: CDR1 SGHAT, CDR2 FQNNGV. The CDR3 is 16 residues long. V was shortened by 1 base and J by 5 bases, with 17 bases between the two germline ends. The CDR3 here is CASSLAGGPPEETQYF. CDR3 nucleotides: TGTGCCAGCAGCTTAGCGGGTGGACCCCCAGAGGAGACCCAGTACTTC.

There are many counts of this clonotype. The chain links TRBV29-1 to TRBJ2-7, with TRBD2 matching over 11 bases. Germline CDR1 and CDR2: SQVTM and ANQGSEA. After removal of 6 bases from V and 7 bases from J, the junction contained 11 bases not matched to a gene. This CDR3 comprises 14 residues. CDR3 nucleotides: TGCAGCGTATCCATAGGACTAGCGGGTGGTGAGCAGTACTTC. This gives the protein CSVSIGLAGGEQYF.

This clonotype came up many times. This chain joins TRBV30 and TRBJ2-3, with a weak D call TRBD2 (5 bases). CDR1 and CDR2 (germline): GTSNPN, SVGIG (reference sequence). The CDR3 totals 17 residues. Between the trimmed V and J ends, which lost 8 bases and 4 bases, there was a span of 28 bases. The CDR3 DNA sequence: TGTGCCCAGAGAACAGAGGGAGTTCACACGCGAGCAGATACGCAGTATTTT. Its translation: CAQRTEGVHTRADTQYF.

The table lists this clonotype with many counts. The gene calls are TRBV5-1 and TRBJ2-3; the match to TRBD2 covers 7 bases. V was pared by 0 bases and J by 3 bases, with 7 bases of the junction left unmatched. The germline CDR1 and CDR2 sequences are SGHRS and YFSETQ. The CDR3 is made up of 16 amino acids. The CDR3 loop reads CASSLVLRGDTDTQYF. The CDR3 region has the DNA TGCGCCAGCAGCTTGGTGCTACGGGGGGATACAGATACGCAGTATTTT.

The table lists this clonotype with a few counts. The chain combines TRBV12-3 or TRBV12-4 with TRBJ1-4, with D hard to call. The CDR3 loop spans 14 amino acids. Trimming took 4 bases from V and 8 from J, leaving 14 bases between them. The CDR3 region has the DNA TGTGCCAGCAGTTCCAACACGGAAGAGGAAAAACTGTTTTTT. As protein: CASSSNTEEEKLFF.

The sample holds many counts of this clonotype. This chain connects TRBV7-8 to TRBJ2-6; D is ambiguous. This CDR3 contains 15 residues. The germline gives CDR1 SGHVS, CDR2 FQNEAQ. Trimming left V 4 bases short and J 0 bases short, with 7 bases between. The CDR3 protein is CASSSIYSGANVLTF. The CDR3 bases are TGTGCCAGCAGCTCGATCTACTCTGGGGCCAACGTCCTGACTTTC. Filled out from reference TRBV7-8 and TRBJ2-6, the complete variable domain reads GAGVSQSPRYKVAKRGQDVALRCDPISGHVSLFWYQQALGQGPEFLTYFQNEAQLDKSGLPSDRFFAERPEGSVSTLKIQRTQQEDSAVYLCASSSIYSGANVLTFGAGSRLTVL.

This clonotype was counted at least ten times. This chain joins TRBV5-1 and TRBJ2-2, with D tentatively TRBD1 (7 bases). The CDR3 sequence is 16 residues long. The V gene lost 0 bases and the J gene lost 7 bases, with 16 bases spanning the gap. Germline values: CDR1 SGHRS, CDR2 YFSETQ. In nucleotides, the CDR3 is TGCGCCAGCAGCTTGGCTCCCAGGGGGGATGTCGGGGAGCTGTTTTTT. This sequence encodes CASSLAPRGDVGELFF. Supplemented by reference TRBV5-1 and TRBJ2-2, the full variable domain reads KAGVTQTPRYLIKTRGQQVTLSCSPISGHRSVSWYQQTPGQGLQFLFEYFSETQRNKGNFPGRFSGRQFSNSRSEMNVSTLELGDSALYLCASSLAPRGDVGELFFGEGSRLTVL.